This TCR beta chain derives from a study of cytomegalovirus exposure and HLA in healthy donors. On the study more broadly: Early on, a data release was issued that held some 91 million unique TCRs from HLA-typed donors.

The CDR3 length is 14 residues. Germline CDR1 and CDR2: SSHAT and FNYEAQ (reference sequence). Study-level results: Through in vitro validation, three CMV-associated chains were shown to be specific for CMV antigens.

PCR used 60 Vbeta primers and 13 Jbeta primers. Measured with immunoSEQ multiplex PCR; TCRdb has only the in-frame clones, and not every one. This sample has about 97,000 clones, with roughly 83% found just once. As concerns this clone: No antigen is known for it. At one of its ends the junction is not consistent with the germline gene, which may arise from a read error.

Sequenced sample: PBMCs. The chain links TRBV7-7 to TRBJ2-5, with D unclear. The sequence derives from a man between 35 and 55 years old in good health and CMV-seronegative. The CDR3 DNA reads as TGTGCTAGCAGCTTATCGATGGGCCAGGAGACCCAGTACTTC. Translating gives CASSLSMGQETQYF.